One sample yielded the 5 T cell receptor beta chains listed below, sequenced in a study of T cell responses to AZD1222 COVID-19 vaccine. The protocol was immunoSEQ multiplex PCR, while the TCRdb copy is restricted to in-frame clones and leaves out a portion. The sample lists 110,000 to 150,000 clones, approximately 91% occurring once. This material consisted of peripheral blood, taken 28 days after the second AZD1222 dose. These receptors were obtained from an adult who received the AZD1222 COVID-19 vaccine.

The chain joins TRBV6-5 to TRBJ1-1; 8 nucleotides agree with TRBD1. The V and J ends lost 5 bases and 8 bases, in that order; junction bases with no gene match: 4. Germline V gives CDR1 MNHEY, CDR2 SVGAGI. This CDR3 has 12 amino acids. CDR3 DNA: TGTGCCAGCAGTCCACAGGGGGTCGAAGCTTTCTTT. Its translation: CASSPQGVEAFF.

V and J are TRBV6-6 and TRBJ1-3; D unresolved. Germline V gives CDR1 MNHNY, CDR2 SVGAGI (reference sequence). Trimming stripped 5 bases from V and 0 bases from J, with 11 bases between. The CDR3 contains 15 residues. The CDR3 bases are TGTGCCAGCAGTATCTACATGGACTCTGGAAACACCATATATTTT. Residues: CASSIYMDSGNTIYF.

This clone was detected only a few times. CDR3 in amino acids: CASSRGLASYNEQFF. CDR3 in DNA: TGTGCCAGCAGCAGGGGACTAGCCTCCTACAATGAGCAGTTCTTC. The rearrangement joins TRBV7-9 to TRBJ2-1; 9 nucleotides agree with TRBD2. The CDR3 loop spans 15 amino acids. Germline V lookup: CDR1 SEHNR, CDR2 FQNEAQ (reference sequence). J was trimmed by 0 bases and V by 5 bases; bases with no gene match: 2.

The chain's CDR3 is CASSMTGGGTEAFF. The CDR3 region has the DNA TGTGCCAGTAGTATGACGGGAGGGGGGACTGAAGCTTTCTTT. The chain uses TRBV19 and TRBJ1-1, with TRBD1 as a possible D gene (6 bases). This CDR3 is built from 14 residues. Germline V gene lookup returns CDR1 LNHDA and CDR2 SQIVND (reference sequence). V dropped 3 bases and J dropped 5 bases, with 13 bases sitting between them.

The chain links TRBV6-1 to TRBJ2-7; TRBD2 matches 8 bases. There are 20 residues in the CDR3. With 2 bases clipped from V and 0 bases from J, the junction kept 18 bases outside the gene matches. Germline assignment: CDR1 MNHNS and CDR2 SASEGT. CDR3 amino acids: CASSERATSPTSGSSYEQYF. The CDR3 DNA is TGTGCCAGCAGTGAACGAGCGACCTCTCCTACTAGCGGAAGCTCCTACGAGCAGTACTTC.